This TCR beta chain was sequenced in a study of beta chain features in type 1 diabetes. CDR1 and CDR2 (germline): SGHRS, YFSETQ. This CDR3 has 14 amino acids. V was pared by 0 bases and J by 6 bases, with 12 bases between. Of note for this clone: The antigen is unknown.

The study, taken as a whole, reports: A moderate, significant TCRB CDR3 shortening appeared in type 1 diabetes across four CD4+ subsets. Shorter templates might be favored by PCR, and equally so in patients and in controls.

Expressed TCRB transcripts were sequenced because the entire RNA isolate underwent reverse transcription. Generated by immunoSEQ multiplex PCR, the TCRdb table keeps only in-frame clones and is missing some. In the table there are some 27,000 clones, about two thirds of which are singletons. The V call is TRBV5-1, the J call TRBJ1-2; no firm D call. The sequenced material came from Tregs from blood. The clonotype originates from a woman in her twenties or thirties with type 1 diabetes. The CDR3 nucleotides read TGCGCCAGCAGCTTGGAGGCAGGCGCTCATGGCTACACCTTC. Translation: CASSLEAGAHGYTF.